This is a list of T cell receptor beta chains from one sample in a study of blood T cell repertoires in COVID-19. TCRdb keeps only in-frame clones here, not all; method: immunoSEQ multiplex PCR. The data contain about 300,000 clones, 87% of them singletons. Sequencing was done on a sample of peripheral blood. Receptors originate from a woman in her thirties or forties who had recovered from COVID-19. CDR3s include the opening cysteine and the closing phenylalanine or tryptophan. Fields, in order: CDR3 length, J gene, D gene, V gene, clone size, CDR3 DNA, CDR3 protein. A D gene is named only where the DNA matches it firmly. Not every row has a clone size; where given, it reads once, few, many or a size class.

>16|TRBJ1-3|TRBD1|TRBV2|-
TGTGCCAGCAGGAAGGGGGCTATGGGAGTAGAGAACACCATATATTTT
CASRKGAMGVENTIYF
>17|TRBJ2-2|-|TRBV7-9|-
TGTGCCAGCAGCCCCCGCATGGAGGGGGCGGGCACCGGGGAGCTGTTTTTT
CASSPRMEGAGTGELFF
>18|TRBJ1-6|TRBD1|TRBV5-1|-
TGCGCCAGCAGCCCCATACCGGGACAGGGGCATCCCAATTCACCCCTCCACTTT
CASSPIPGQGHPNSPLHF
>14|TRBJ1-4|-|TRBV7-9|once
TGTGCCAGCAGCTTGGGGGGACCTAATGAAAAACTGTTTTTT
CASSLGGPNEKLFF
>15|TRBJ2-7|-|TRBV27|-
TGTGCCAGCAGTTTTGCGGGGTTTCCCGCCTACGAGCAGTACTTC
CASSFAGFPAYEQYF
>14|TRBJ2-2|-|TRBV12-5|-
TGTGCTAGTGGTTTCATTGGGGAGGACGGGGAGCTGTTTTTT
CASGFIGEDGELFF
>13|TRBJ1-1|TRBD1|TRBV5-1|-
TGCGCCAGCAGCAGGACAGGAGGGACTGAAGCTTTCTTT
CASSRTGGTEAFF
>12|TRBJ2-1|TRBD2|TRBV9|-
TGTGCCAGCAGCGCCTGGGACTATCGGCAGTTCTTC
CASSAWDYRQFF
>14|TRBJ2-5|-|TRBV18|-
TGTGCCAGCTCACCGAGATCGTCTCAAGAGACCCAGTACTTC
CASSPRSSQETQYF
>17|TRBJ1-1|-|TRBV29-1|-
TGCAGCGTAAACGTGGACAGTTGGGGATTGTGGAACACTGAAGCTTTCTTT
CSVNVDSWGLWNTEAFF
>11|TRBJ1-2|-|TRBV6-5|-
TGTGCCAGCAGTTTCGGGTATGGCTACACCTTC
CASSFGYGYTF
>14|TRBJ1-2|-|TRBV14|-
TGTGCCAGCAGCCAAGTAAGGGGTTCTATGGGCTACACCTTC
CASSQVRGSMGYTF
>13|TRBJ2-7|TRBD1|TRBV7-9|-
TGTGCCAGCAGCTTACCCGACAGGGTCGAGCAGTACTTC
CASSLPDRVEQYF
>14|TRBJ1-1|-|TRBV19|-
TGTGCCAGTAAATTACAGGCCGGTAGCACTGAAGCTTTCTTT
CASKLQAGSTEAFF
>15|TRBJ2-3|-|TRBV29-1|-
TGCAGCGTTGGACCACCCGCCGGGGGCACAGATACGCAGTATTTT
CSVGPPAGGTDTQYF
>14|TRBJ2-6|-|TRBV5-4|few
TGTGCCAGCAGCGCGGGACCTGGGGCCAACGTCCTGACTTTC
CASSAGPGANVLTF
>13|TRBJ1-3|-|TRBV6-5|-
TGTGCCAGCAGTTATGAGCGTGGAAACACCATATATTTT
CASSYERGNTIYF
>14|TRBJ2-5|TRBD2|TRBV5-5|-
TGTGCCAGCAGCCTTTCAAGCGGGGAAGAGACCCAGTACTTC
CASSLSSGEETQYF
>14|TRBJ1-1|-|TRBV2|-
TGTGCCAGCAGTGCCCAGAGGTTGGTTACTGAAGCTTTCTTT
CASSAQRLVTEAFF
>13|TRBJ2-1|TRBD2|TRBV13|-
TGTGCCAGCAGCGCCGGACTAGAAAATGAGCAGTTCTTC
CASSAGLENEQFF